These 29 T cell receptor beta chains originate from one sample sequenced in a study of CD8 T cells in Susac syndrome. When the RNA was reverse transcribed, random hexamers were used with an input of about 0.5 to 1 ug. TCRdb processed the immunoSEQ multiplex PCR reads anew with MiXCR; each CDR3 protein has one entry. This table holds around 190,000 distinct CDR3 sequences, 85% to 95% found once. Sample: CD4+ T cells from PBMCs. These receptors originate from a human donor in good health.

The chain uses TRBV9 and TRBJ2-1; D unresolved. The CDR3 is made up of 14 amino acids. From germline, CDR1 is SGDLS and CDR2 YYNGEE. Between the trimmed V and J ends, which lost 0 bases and 4 bases, there was a span of 8 bases. The CDR3 protein is CASSVETPYNEQFF. The CDR3 DNA reads as TGTGCCAGCAGCGTAGAGACCCCTTACAATGAGCAGTTCTTC.

The V gene is TRBV7-3, the J gene TRBJ2-3, with D tentatively TRBD2 (5 bases). Trimming pared 2 bases from V and 2 bases from J, leaving 8 bases between. Per germline, CDR1 SGHTA and CDR2 FQGTGA. This CDR3 spans 14 amino acids. CDR3 sequence (DNA): TGTGCCAGCAGCTTACCGGGGTTCACAGATACGCAGTATTTT. It yields the protein CASSLPGFTDTQYF.

The genes are TRBV28 and TRBJ2-7, with 7 bases lining up with TRBD1. The CDR3 length is 14 residues. Germline trimming cut 4 bases from V and 2 bases from J; bases unmatched to any gene: 5. The germline V gene has CDR1 MDHEN and CDR2 SYDVKM. The CDR3 nucleotides are TGTGCCAGCAGTTCCCCCGGGACAGCCTACGAGCAGTACGTC. Protein sequence: CASSSPGTAYEQYV.

The chain links TRBV12-3 or TRBV12-4 to TRBJ2-3; perhaps TRBD1 as D (6 bases). The CDR3 covers 14 residues. Trimming stripped 5 bases from V and 3 bases from J, with 12 bases between. Written as DNA, the CDR3 is TGTGCCAGCAGTACCCGGACAGATACAGATACGCAGTATTTT. Protein sequence: CASSTRTDTDTQYF.

The genes are TRBV3-1 and TRBJ1-6; D gene unclear. Germline V gives CDR1 LGHDT, CDR2 YNNKEL (reference sequence). V was shortened by 3 bases and J by 6 bases, with 9 bases between the two germline ends. This CDR3 has 14 amino acids. The CDR3 nucleotides read TGTGCCAGCAGCCAGGATGCGGTTAATTCACCCCTCCACTTT. This gives the protein CASSQDAVNSPLHF.

The V call is TRBV3-1, the J call TRBJ1-2; 10 bases fit TRBD1. CDR3 size: 17 residues. Germline V lookup: CDR1 LGHDT, CDR2 YNNKEL (reference sequence). Trimming removed 2 bases from V and 6 bases from J; junction bases left unmatched: 12. For the CDR3, the DNA is TGTGCCAGCAGCCAATCCCCAAGACCGGGACAGGGGCATGGCTACACCTTC. It yields the protein CASSQSPRPGQGHGYTF.

V usage is TRBV18 and J usage is TRBJ2-1; TRBD2 aligns across 9 bases. The germline V gene encodes CDR1 KGHSH and CDR2 LQKENI. The V segment lost 2 bases and the J segment 3 bases; nucleotides outside the gene matches: 2. The CDR3 consists of 15 residues. The CDR3 protein is CASSPAGGDYNEQFF. As DNA, the CDR3 is TGTGCCAGCTCACCAGCGGGAGGGGACTACAATGAGCAGTTCTTC.

The chain is built from TRBV30 and TRBJ1-1, with D possibly being TRBD1 (6 bases). V gave up 8 bases and J gave up 5 bases, with 9 bases separating them. The CDR3 contains 10 residues. Germline CDR1 GTSNPN, CDR2 SVGIG (reference sequence). The CDR3 sequence is CAGGRTEAFF. The CDR3 DNA reads as TGTGCCGGGGGCCGAACTGAAGCTTTCTTT.

The chain employs TRBV12-3 or TRBV12-4 and TRBJ1-1, with 12 bases that match TRBD1. J gave up 6 bases and V 6 bases, and 5 bases lay outside the gene matches. The CDR3 consists of 14 residues. DNA for the CDR3: TGTGCCAGCAGGGGGACAGGGGGCTGGGCTGAAGCTTTCTTT. Protein product: CASRGTGGWAEAFF.

V usage is TRBV5-4 and J usage is TRBJ2-7; D remains ambiguous. V dropped 3 bases and J dropped 0 bases, with 10 bases sitting between them. Germline lookup yields CDR1 SGHNT and CDR2 YYREEE (reference sequence). The CDR3 extends over 14 amino acids. The DNA for the CDR3 is TGTGCCAGCAGCTCAGGTGGCTCCTCCTACGAGCAGTACTTC. Translation: CASSSGGSSYEQYF. Full variable domain (outside the CDR3, taken from reference TRBV5-4 and TRBJ2-7): ETGVTQSPTHLIKTRGQQVTLRCSSQSGHNTVSWYQQALGQGPQFIFQYYREEENGRGNFPPRFSGLQFPNYSSELNVNALELDDSALYLCASSSGGSSYEQYFGPGTRLTVT.

CDR3 region: CSASMPNEQFF. The CDR3 region has the DNA TGCAGTGCTAGTATGCCCAATGAGCAGTTCTTC. This chain joins TRBV20-1 and TRBJ2-1; D remains unclear. Germline-derived CDR1 and CDR2 are DFQATT and SNEGSKA (reference sequence). The CDR3 loop spans 11 amino acids. V was shortened by 3 bases and J by 6 bases, with 6 bases between the two germline ends.

The chain recombines TRBV20-1 with TRBJ1-5; maybe TRBD1 (5 bases). The CDR3 extends over 13 amino acids. The V gene lost 5 bases and the J gene lost 6 bases, with 14 bases spanning the gap. Germline lookup yields CDR1 DFQATT and CDR2 SNEGSKA (reference sequence). CDR3 nucleotide sequence: TGCAGTGCTTCGACCGGGGCTAGTCAGCCCCAGCATTTT. Residues: CSASTGASQPQHF.

The chain carries TRBV5-1 and TRBJ2-5, with D possibly matching TRBD1 (6 bases). CDR3 length: 13 amino acids. Per the germline V gene, CDR1 is SGHRS and CDR2 is YFSETQ. V lost 3 bases and J 5 bases, leaving 11 bases between the germline ends. The CDR3 DNA reads as TGCGCCAGCAGCTGGGGGCACCGGGAGACCCAGTACTTC. Its protein is CASSWGHRETQYF.

CDR3 in amino acids: CSVGGHRDSPLHF. Here the CDR3 DNA reads TGCAGCGTGGGGGGGCACCGGGATTCACCCCTCCACTTT. J is TRBJ1-6 and V is TRBV29-1; TRBD1 might be the D (6 bases). V gave up 6 bases and J gave up 8 bases, with 14 bases separating them. This CDR3 contains 13 residues. Germline V CDR1 and CDR2: SQVTM, ANQGSEA.

The chain combines TRBV20-1 with TRBJ2-3; D gene unclear. The germline V and J ends were trimmed by 1 base and 1 base, with 12 bases remaining between them. The germline gives CDR1 DFQATT, CDR2 SNEGSKA (reference sequence). This CDR3 contains 15 residues. This CDR3 is CSARGAALGTDTQYF. Written as DNA, the CDR3 is TGCAGTGCTAGAGGAGCCGCGTTAGGCACAGATACGCAGTATTTT.

This chain joins TRBV7-9 and TRBJ2-3; D may be TRBD2 (6 bases). Trimming pared 3 bases from V and 4 bases from J, leaving 11 bases between. This CDR3 contains 14 residues. CDR1 and CDR2 (germline): SEHNR, FQNEAQ (reference sequence). The CDR3 DNA reads as TGTGCCAGCAGCTTCGGAGGGGAGGCAGATACGCAGTATTTT. Translating gives CASSFGGEADTQYF.

The J gene is TRBJ1-2, the V gene TRBV30; D not resolved. The germline V gene encodes CDR1 GTSNPN and CDR2 SVGIG (reference sequence). The CDR3 length is 11 residues. Trimming cost V 1 base and J 9 bases, with 9 bases left between them. This CDR3 reads CAWSEGFSYTF. CDR3 DNA sequence: TGTGCCTGGAGTGAAGGCTTCAGCTACACCTTC.

The chain is built from TRBV2 and TRBJ2-2; D ambiguous. This CDR3 region has 14 residues. Trimming stripped 4 bases from V and 1 base from J, with 7 bases between. Germline V gene data show CDR1 as SNHLY and CDR2 as FYNNEI. Here the CDR3 DNA reads TGTGCCAGCAGTGTCCTACAGAACACCGGGGAGCTGTTTTTT. Translation gives CASSVLQNTGELFF. Full variable domain (missing parts from reference TRBV2 and TRBJ2-2): EPEVTQTPSHQVTQMGQEVILRCVPISNHLYFYWYRQILGQKVEFLVSFYNNEISEKSEIFDDQFSVERPDGSNFTLKIRSTKLEDSAMYFCASSVLQNTGELFFGEGSRLTVL.

The rearrangement uses TRBV7-9 and TRBJ1-1; D gene unclear. In germline, CDR1 is SEHNR, CDR2 FQNEAQ (reference sequence). Trimming pared 4 bases from V and 7 bases from J, leaving 10 bases between. The CDR3 spans 12 residues. The CDR3, as DNA: TGTGCCAGCAGCTCCCTTAAGAATGAAGCTTTCTTT. The encoded protein is CASSSLKNEAFF.

The chain uses TRBV3-1 and TRBJ1-2; 12 nucleotides align to TRBD1. The CDR3 is 16 residues long. Germline V gene data show CDR1 as LGHDT and CDR2 as YNNKEL (reference sequence). Trimming removed 1 base from V and 3 bases from J; junction bases left unmatched: 3. The DNA of the CDR3 is TGTGCCAGCAGCCAAGGCGGGACAGGGGGCGACTATGGCTACACCTTC. Translation gives CASSQGGTGGDYGYTF. Using reference TRBV3-1 and TRBJ1-2 for the parts outside the CDR3, the full variable domain is DTAVSQTPKYLVTQMGNDKSIKCEQNLGHDTMYWYKQDSKKFLKIMFSYNNKELIINETVPNRFSPKSPDKAHLNLHINSLELGDSAVYFCASSQGGTGGDYGYTFGSGTRLTVV.

V and J are TRBV24-1 and TRBJ2-4; possibly TRBD2 for D (6 bases). The CDR3 loop spans 13 amino acids. The V end was cut by 0 bases, the J end by 7 bases, with 6 bases between. Germline loops: CDR1 KGHDR, CDR2 SFDVKD. Here the CDR3 DNA reads TGTGCCACCAGTGATTTGGGGGGGAACATTCAGTACTTC. Its translation: CATSDLGGNIQYF.

The count of this clonotype is one. The chain has TRBV27 and TRBJ1-5; tentative D call: TRBD1 (5 bases). Germline V gene data show CDR1 as MNHEY and CDR2 as SMNVEV (reference sequence). V lost 0 bases and J 11 bases, leaving 11 bases between the germline ends. The length of the CDR3 is 13 residues. The CDR3 loop is CASSLSTGGSQHF. Written as DNA, the CDR3 is TGTGCCAGCAGTTTATCCACTGGGGGGTCCCAGCATTTT.

This clonotype turned up a few times. The chain couples TRBV7-9 to TRBJ2-1; weak D call: TRBD2 (6 bases). Trimming took 5 bases from V and 7 from J, leaving 12 bases between them. Germline CDR1 reads SEHNR; CDR2 reads FQNEAQ (reference sequence). The CDR3 length is 13 residues. The CDR3 DNA reads TGTGCCAGCAGCCCCGGCGGGGATAATGAGCAGTTCTTC. Encoded protein: CASSPGGDNEQFF.

The rearrangement joins TRBV28 to TRBJ2-5, with 8 nucleotides matching TRBD2. The V and J ends lost 8 bases and 7 bases, in that order; junction bases with no gene match: 12. This CDR3 has 14 amino acids. Germline lookup yields CDR1 MDHEN and CDR2 SYDVKM. CDR3 residues: CASRRGGAFGTQYF. CDR3 DNA: TGTGCCAGCCGACGGGGGGGCGCATTCGGGACCCAGTACTTC.

This clonotype was detected a few times. This chain uses TRBV29-1 with TRBJ1-2, with D unclear. The CDR3 consists of 12 residues. V shed 4 bases and J shed 0 bases, with 6 bases lying between them. Germline CDR1 and CDR2: SQVTM and ANQGSEA. This chain's CDR3 is CSVAVANYGYTF. The CDR3 DNA is TGCAGCGTTGCGGTAGCTAACTATGGCTACACCTTC. Combining the CDR3 with reference TRBV29-1 and TRBJ1-2 gives the whole variable domain SAVISQKPSRDICQRGTSLTIQCQVDSQVTMMFWYRQQPGQSLTLIATANQGSEATYESGFVIDKFPISRPNLTFSTLTVSNMSPEDSSIYLCSVAVANYGYTFGSGTRLTVV.

The chain links TRBV20-1 to TRBJ1-1; weak D call: TRBD1 (5 bases). The CDR3 length is 13 residues. Germline CDR1 reads DFQATT; CDR2 reads SNEGSKA (reference sequence). Trimming stripped 0 bases from V and 7 bases from J, with 12 bases between. DNA of the CDR3: TGCAGTGCTAGAGATCCGACAGCTATTGAAGCTTTCTTT. It encodes CSARDPTAIEAFF.

The CDR3 DNA sequence: TGTGCCAGCAGCACCCGGACAGGTCGTTCACAAGAGACCCAGTACTTC. Amino acid sequence: CASSTRTGRSQETQYF. The V and J genes are TRBV9 and TRBJ2-5, with 7 bases that match TRBD1. This CDR3 is 16 amino acids long. With V trimmed by 4 bases and J by 2 bases, 11 bases remained unmatched. Germline V gives CDR1 SGDLS, CDR2 YYNGEE.

The rearrangement joins TRBV20-1 to TRBJ2-7; the D gene is possibly TRBD1 (5 bases). Germline-derived CDR1 and CDR2 are DFQATT and SNEGSKA (reference sequence). V gave up 3 bases and J gave up 2 bases, with 8 bases separating them. The CDR3 spans 12 residues. The CDR3 sequence is CSASGQAYEQYV. As DNA, the CDR3 is TGCAGTGCTAGCGGACAAGCCTACGAGCAGTACGTC.

The V call is TRBV20-1, the J call TRBJ1-5; 9 nucleotides agree with TRBD1. J lost 7 bases, V lost 3 bases, and 4 bases had no gene match. Germline V lookup: CDR1 DFQATT, CDR2 SNEGSKA (reference sequence). This CDR3 region has 13 residues. The CDR3 sequence: CSASDRGDQPQHF. The CDR3 DNA sequence: TGCAGTGCTAGCGACAGGGGGGACCAGCCCCAGCATTTT.